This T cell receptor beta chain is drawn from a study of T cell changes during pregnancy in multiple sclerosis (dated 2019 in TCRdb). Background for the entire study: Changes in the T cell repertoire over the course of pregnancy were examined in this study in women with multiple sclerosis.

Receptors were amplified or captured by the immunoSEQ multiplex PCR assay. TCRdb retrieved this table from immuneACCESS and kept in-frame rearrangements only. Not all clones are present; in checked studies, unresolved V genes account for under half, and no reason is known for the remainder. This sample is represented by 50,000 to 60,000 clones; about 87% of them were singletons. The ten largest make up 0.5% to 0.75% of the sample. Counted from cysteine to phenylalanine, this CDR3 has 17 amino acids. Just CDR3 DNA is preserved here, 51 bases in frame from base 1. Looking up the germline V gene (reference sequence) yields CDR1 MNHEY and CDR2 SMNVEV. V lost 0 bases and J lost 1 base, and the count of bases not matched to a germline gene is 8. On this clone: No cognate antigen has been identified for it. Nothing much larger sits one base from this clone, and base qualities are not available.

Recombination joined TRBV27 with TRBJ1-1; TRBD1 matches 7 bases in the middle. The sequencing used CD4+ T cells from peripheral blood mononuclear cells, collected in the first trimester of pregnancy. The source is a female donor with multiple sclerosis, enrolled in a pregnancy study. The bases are TGTGCCAGCAGTTTATCAGGGGGCGCGCCAAGGAACACTGAAGCTTTCTTT. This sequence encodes CASSLSGGAPRNTEAFF.